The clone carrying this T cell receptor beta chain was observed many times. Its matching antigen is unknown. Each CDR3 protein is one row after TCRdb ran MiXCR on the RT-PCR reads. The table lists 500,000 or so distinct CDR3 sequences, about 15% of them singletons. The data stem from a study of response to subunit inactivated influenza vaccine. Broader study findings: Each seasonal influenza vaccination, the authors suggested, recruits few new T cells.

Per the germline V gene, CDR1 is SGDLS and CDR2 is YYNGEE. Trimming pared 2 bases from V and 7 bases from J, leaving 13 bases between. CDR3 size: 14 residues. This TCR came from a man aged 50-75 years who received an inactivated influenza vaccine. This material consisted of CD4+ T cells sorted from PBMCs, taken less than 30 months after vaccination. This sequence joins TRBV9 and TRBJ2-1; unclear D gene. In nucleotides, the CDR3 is TGTGCCAGCAGCGTCCTCTCAGATCGGAATGAGCAGTTCTTC. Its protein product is CASSVLSDRNEQFF.